The T cell receptor (beta chain) under discussion was sequenced for a study of T cell changes during pregnancy in multiple sclerosis. Germline V lookup: CDR1 MGHRA, CDR2 YSYEKL. With 4 bases removed from V and 4 bases from J, the gap between germline ends came to 11 bases. The CDR3 is made up of 13 amino acids. Profiling relied on immunoSEQ multiplex PCR, and the TCRdb table lists in-frame clones only, not all of them. The sample shows several thousand clones, more than 75% of them seen only once. The sequenced sample was CD8+ T cells from peripheral blood mononuclear cells, obtained in the first trimester of pregnancy. The rearrangement uses TRBV4-1 and TRBJ2-7; D gene unclear. This TCR was sampled from a female donor in good health, enrolled as a control in a pregnancy study. In DNA, the CDR3 is TGCGCCAGCAGCCGAGCTTCGAATTACGAGCAGTACTTC. This encodes CASSRASNYEQYF.